These 8 T cell receptor beta chains came from one sample sequenced in a study of response to subunit inactivated influenza vaccine. Each CDR3 protein gets one entry after TCRdb re-called the RT-PCR reads with MiXCR. The profile shows 550,000 to 800,000 distinct CDR3 sequences, about 15% of them singletons. The input for sequencing was PBMCs from blood, taken approximately 15 days before vaccination. These TCRs come from a man aged 50 to 60 who received an inactivated influenza vaccine.

This clonotype has just a few counts. This chain uses TRBV30 with TRBJ2-2, with TRBD2 as a possible D gene (6 bases). Germline V gene data show CDR1 as GTSNPN and CDR2 as SVGIG (reference sequence). V lost 3 bases, J lost 3 bases, and 8 bases lay in between. This CDR3 is built from 13 residues. The CDR3 DNA sequence: TGTGCCTGGAGGCGGGATTACACCGGGGAGCTGTTTTTT. Translation gives CAWRRDYTGELFF. The full variable domain, its missing parts supplied by reference TRBV30 and TRBJ2-2, is SQTIHQWPATLVQPVGSPLSLECTVEGTSNPNLYWYRQAAGRGLQLLFYSVGIGQISSEVPQNLSASRPQDRQFILSSKKLLLSDSGFYLCAWRRDYTGELFFGEGSRLTVL.

This chain joins TRBV4-1 and TRBJ2-1, with a weak D call TRBD2 (5 bases). Between the trimmed V and J ends, which lost 0 bases and 6 bases, there was a span of 18 bases. This CDR3 has 17 residues. Germline V gene data show CDR1 as MGHRA and CDR2 as YSYEKL. The CDR3 DNA follows: TGCGCCAGCAGCCAAGATTCTCGAGGACTGCTCCGCAATGAGCAGTTCTTC. Amino acids: CASSQDSRGLLRNEQFF.

A few counts support this clonotype. This rearrangement joins TRBV12-3 or TRBV12-4 to TRBJ2-1, with 11 bases that match TRBD2. J gave up 0 bases and V 11 bases, and 15 bases lay outside the gene matches. This CDR3 has 18 amino acids. The CDR3: CALSFSGTSGASYNEQFF. As DNA, the CDR3 is TGTGCCCTCAGTTTTTCCGGGACTAGCGGAGCCTCCTACAATGAGCAGTTCTTC.

This clonotype was detected only a few times. The chain has TRBV29-1 and TRBJ2-1; D assignment may be TRBD1 or TRBD2 (6 bases each). The germline V gene has CDR1 SQVTM and CDR2 ANQGSEA. Trimming pared 7 bases from V and 9 bases from J, leaving 25 bases between. CDR3 length equals 15 residues. The CDR3: CSGGTSRGRQGEQFF. The CDR3 nucleotides are TGCAGCGGAGGGACTTCCAGGGGAAGGCAAGGTGAGCAGTTCTTC.

The chain links TRBV19 to TRBJ1-5; D ambiguous. V was trimmed by 4 bases and J by 4 bases, leaving 14 bases between them. The V gene's germline CDR1 is LNHDA and CDR2 SQIVND (reference sequence). The CDR3 loop spans 15 amino acids. The CDR3 coding sequence is TGTGCCAGTAGTACGCGGGGTAGTGGAAATCAGCCCCAGCATTTT. This sequence encodes CASSTRGSGNQPQHF.

This chain links TRBV29-1 with TRBJ2-7, with D hard to call. CDR1 SQVTM and CDR2 ANQGSEA come from the germline V gene. This CDR3 has 15 residues. V lost 6 bases and J lost 2, with 20 bases in between. The CDR3 loop is CSVRTWNNRTYEQYF. The CDR3 bases are TGCAGCGTCCGGACCTGGAATAATCGAACCTACGAGCAGTACTTC.

The V gene is TRBV12-3 or TRBV12-4, the J gene TRBJ2-7, with a possible D match to TRBD2 (5 bases). V dropped 6 bases and J dropped 1 base, with 10 bases sitting between them. The length of the CDR3 is 13 residues. CDR3: CASRPLGSYEQYF. The DNA of the CDR3 is TGTGCCAGCAGACCACTAGGATCCTACGAGCAGTACTTC.

This clonotype turned up a few times. The chain uses TRBV14 and TRBJ1-2; D unresolved. CDR3 length: 15 residues. V shed 0 bases and J shed 5 bases, with 13 bases lying between them. Per the germline V gene, CDR1 is SGHDN and CDR2 is FVKESK. CDR3: CASSQDGRPGYGYTF. Written as DNA, the CDR3 is TGTGCCAGCAGCCAAGATGGAAGGCCTGGGTATGGCTACACCTTC. The full variable domain, with the rest looked up from reference TRBV14 and TRBJ1-2, is EAGVTQFPSHSVIEKGQTVTLRCDPISGHDNLYWYRRVMGKEIKFLLHFVKESKQDESGMPNNRFLAERTGGTYSTLKVQPAELEDSGVYFCASSQDGRPGYGYTFGSGTRLTVV.